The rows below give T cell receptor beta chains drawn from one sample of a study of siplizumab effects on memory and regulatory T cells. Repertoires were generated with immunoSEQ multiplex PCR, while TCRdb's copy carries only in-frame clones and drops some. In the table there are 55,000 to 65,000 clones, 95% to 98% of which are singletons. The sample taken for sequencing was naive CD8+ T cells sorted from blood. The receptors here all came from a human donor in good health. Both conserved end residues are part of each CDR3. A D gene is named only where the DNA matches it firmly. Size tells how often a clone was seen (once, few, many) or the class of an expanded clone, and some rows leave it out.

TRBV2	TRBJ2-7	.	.	TGTGCCAGCGTATCTACCGGGACGGAGAGGAACGAGCAGTACTTC	CASVSTGTERNEQYF
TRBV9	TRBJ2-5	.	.	TGTGCCAGCAGCCCCCCTGTGGGGGATCGAGAGACCCAGTACTTC	CASSPPVGDRETQYF
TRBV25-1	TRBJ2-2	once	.	TGTGCCAGCAGTGCGTACGCGAACACCGGGGAGCTGTTTTTT	CASSAYANTGELFF
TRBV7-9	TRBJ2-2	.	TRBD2	TGTGCCAGCATCGGCGGGAGGGGGACCGGGGAGCTGTTTTTT	CASIGGRGTGELFF
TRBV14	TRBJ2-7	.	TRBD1	TGTGCCAGCAGCCAAGCGCAGGGGACAGGATCCTACGAGCAGTACTTC	CASSQAQGTGSYEQYF
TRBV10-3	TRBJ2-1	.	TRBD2	TGTGCCATCGGGGGACTAGCGGGAGAGGCTGAGCAGTTCTTC	CAIGGLAGEAEQFF
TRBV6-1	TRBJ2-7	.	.	TGTGCCAGCAGTGAATGGAGATCGGACAGAACCTACGAGCAGTACTTC	CASSEWRSDRTYEQYF
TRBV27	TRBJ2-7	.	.	TGTGCCAGCAGTTCAACAGAGAACTACGAGCAGTACTTC	CASSSTENYEQYF
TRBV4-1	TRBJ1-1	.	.	TGCGCCAGCAGCCAAGCTAGGAGGGGGAGGAACACTGAAGCTTTCTTT	CASSQARRGRNTEAFF
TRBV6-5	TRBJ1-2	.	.	TGTGCCAGCAGAAAGGGACAAGTTATCGACTATGGCTACACCTTC	CASRKGQVIDYGYTF
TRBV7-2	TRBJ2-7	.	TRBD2	TGTGCCAGCAGCTATCTTCTAGCGGGAGCTGTCGAGCAGTACTTC	CASSYLLAGAVEQYF
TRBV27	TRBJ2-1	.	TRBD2	TGTGCCAGCGGGACTAGCGGGATTCAGAATGAGCAGTTCTTC	CASGTSGIQNEQFF
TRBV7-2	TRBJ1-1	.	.	TGTGCCAGCAGTTGGGGCCTTGAAGCTTTCTTT	CASSWGLEAFF
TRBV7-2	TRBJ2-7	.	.	TGTGCCAGCAGCTTTGACGCGGACCTCTACGAGCAGTACTTC	CASSFDADLYEQYF
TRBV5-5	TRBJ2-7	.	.	TGTGCCAGCAGCGCCGGGGGTCCCTACGAGCAGTACTTC	CASSAGGPYEQYF
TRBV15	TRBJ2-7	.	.	TGTGCCACCAGCAGTAAAAACGAGCAGTACTTC	CATSSKNEQYF
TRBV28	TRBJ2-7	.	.	TGTGCCAGCAGTTTTATCTCTAGGCACGAGCAGTACTTC	CASSFISRHEQYF
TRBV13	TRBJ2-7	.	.	TGTGCCAGCACCGGGACGCGAGGAGGGGAGCAGTACTTC	CASTGTRGGEQYF
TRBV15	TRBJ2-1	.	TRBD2	TGTGCCACCAGTCCGGGACTAGCGGGGCACGCCTACAATGAGCAGTTCTTC	CATSPGLAGHAYNEQFF
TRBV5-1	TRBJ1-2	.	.	TGCGCCAGCAGCCCCCAGCCGGGTGGCTACACCTTC	CASSPQPGGYTF
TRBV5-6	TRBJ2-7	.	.	TGTGCCAGCAGCTTGAAGGGGACCCTAGCCACCTACGAGCAGTACTTC	CASSLKGTLATYEQYF
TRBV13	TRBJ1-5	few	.	TGTGCCAGCAGCTTAGGGCAGGGCTATCAGCCCCAGCATTTT	CASSLGQGYQPQHF
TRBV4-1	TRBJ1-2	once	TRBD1	TGCGCCAGCAGCCCGGTGACCAAGACAGGGGCCGGAAACTATGGCTACACCTTC	CASSPVTKTGAGNYGYTF
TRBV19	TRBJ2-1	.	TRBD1	TGTGCCAGTAGTAAACACCTCGGGACAGGGGGCTCCTACAATGAGCAGTTCTTC	CASSKHLGTGGSYNEQFF
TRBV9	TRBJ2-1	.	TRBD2	TGTGCCAGCAGCGTAAAGGGGCTAGCGGGAGGTGATGAGCAGTTCTTC	CASSVKGLAGGDEQFF
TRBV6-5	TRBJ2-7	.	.	TGTGCCAGCAGTTATGGGGCCGGCGACACTGGCTACGAGCAGTACTTC	CASSYGAGDTGYEQYF
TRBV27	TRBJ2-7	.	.	TGTGCCAGCAGTCTCCGACGGAATTACGAGCAGTACTTC	CASSLRRNYEQYF
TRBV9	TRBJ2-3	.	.	TGTGCCAGCAGCACGCTAGCGACTAGCACAGATACGCAGTATTTT	CASSTLATSTDTQYF
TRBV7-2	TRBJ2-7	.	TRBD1	TGTGCCAGCAGCCTATCCGGGACAGGAATTTACGAGCAGTACTTC	CASSLSGTGIYEQYF
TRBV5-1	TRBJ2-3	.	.	TGCGCCAGCAGCTGGGGACGGAACACAGATACGCAGTATTTT	CASSWGRNTDTQYF
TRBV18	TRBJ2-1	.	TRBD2	TGTGCCAGCTCACCACCTAGCGGGAGAGGTGAGCAGTTCTTC	CASSPPSGRGEQFF
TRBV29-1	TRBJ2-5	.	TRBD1	TGCAGCGTTCATTCGGGACAGTTGGAGACCCAGTACTTC	CSVHSGQLETQYF
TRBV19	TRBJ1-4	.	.	TGTGCCAGCAGAGGCCCAACTAATGAAAAACTGTTTTTT	CASRGPTNEKLFF
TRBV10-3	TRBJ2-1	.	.	TGTGCCATCAGTGGGGGGTATGAGCAGTTCTTC	CAISGGYEQFF
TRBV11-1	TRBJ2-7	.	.	TGTGCCAGCAGGTCTACTGGCGGCCCGACGCACGAGCAGTACTTC	CASRSTGGPTHEQYF
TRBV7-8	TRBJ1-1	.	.	TGTGCCAGCAGCCCGCATCGGGGCGTTGTCACTGAAGCTTTCTTT	CASSPHRGVVTEAFF
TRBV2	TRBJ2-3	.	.	TGTGCCAGCAGGGATGCGATTAGCACAGATACGCAGTATTTT	CASRDAISTDTQYF
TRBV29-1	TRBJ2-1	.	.	TGCAGCGTTGGGGCGGGAAGTACCTACAATGAGCAGTTCTTC	CSVGAGSTYNEQFF
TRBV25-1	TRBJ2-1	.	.	TGTGCCAGCAGTGCTGGACCCACGAACGGGCAGTTCTTC	CASSAGPTNGQFF
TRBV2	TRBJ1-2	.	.	TGTGCCAGCAGTGAAGCGCAAAGGGACGGGAAAGGCTACACCTTC	CASSEAQRDGKGYTF
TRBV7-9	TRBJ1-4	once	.	TGTGCCAGCAGCTTATCCTTTGATTGGGAAAAACTGTTTTTT	CASSLSFDWEKLFF
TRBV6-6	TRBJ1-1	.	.	TGTGCCAGCAGTCCTGGGACACTGAACACTGAAGCTTTCTTT	CASSPGTLNTEAFF
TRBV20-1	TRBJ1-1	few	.	TGCAGTGCTATTGGGGATACTGAAGCTTTCTTT	CSAIGDTEAFF
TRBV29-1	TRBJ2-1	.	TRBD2	TGCAGCGTTGAGCCTAGCGGGAGGGGCCTCTACAATGAGCAGTTCTTC	CSVEPSGRGLYNEQFF
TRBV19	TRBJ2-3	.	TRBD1	TGTGCCGCCACGACAGGGGGCTTAGATACGCAGTATTTT	CAATTGGLDTQYF
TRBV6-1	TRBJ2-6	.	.	TGTGCCAGCAGTGCCCAGGGTGTCGGGGCCAACGTCCTGACTTTC	CASSAQGVGANVLTF
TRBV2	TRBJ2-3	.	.	TGTGCCAGCAGACCCCCCTCGGGACCCACGAATACGCAGTATTTT	CASRPPSGPTNTQYF
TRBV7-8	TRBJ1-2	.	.	TGTGCCAGCAGCTTAGCGATGGGGGGAGGCTACACCTTC	CASSLAMGGGYTF
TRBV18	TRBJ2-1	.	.	TGTGCCAGCTCACCACTTACGTGGCGGGAGCAGTTCTTC	CASSPLTWREQFF
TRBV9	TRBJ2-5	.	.	TGTGCCAGCCAAGGGGACGGCGAAGAGACCCAGTACTTC	CASQGDGEETQYF